The entry below gives a single T cell receptor beta chain sequence along with its context. This clonotype came up many times. No cognate antigen has been identified for it. No much larger clone exists at a distance of one base, and base qualities are not known. The CDR3 has 11 amino acids, counting the end cysteine and phenylalanine. Of all the DNA, just the CDR3 is kept, 33 bases in frame from base 1. CDR1 and CDR2 are drawn from the germline V gene (reference sequence): DFQATT, SNEGSKA. V sheds 5 bases and J sheds 5 bases, leaving 9 bases between their ends. The TCR beta CDR3 regions were amplified from RNA transcripts. For the first round of RT-PCR on the TCR CDR3, the HTBI primer set was used together with the Qiagen OneStep RT-PCR kit. Libraries were constructed in a second round of multiplex PCR, after which size selection and purification were carried out. Sequencing of the libraries was done on an Illumina HiSeq2000 using paired-end 100 bp reads. Processing in the source paper ran as follows. Raw data were processed with SOAPnuke, discarding reads with adapters, uncalled bases, mean Phred below 15, or no exact constant-primer or identifier match. COPE v1.2.5 was used to merge the high-quality paired reads, and each unique nucleotide sequence was defined as a clonotype. MiTCR v1.1 was used to align clonotypes to the IMGT TRBV, TRBD and TRBJ reference segments. Only V-J combinations with frequency above 0.0001, covering 99.2% of repertoires, were analysed. A TCS score was defined as the ratio of F50 (clonal expansion) to E x V (chaos), with BLOSUM62-based TCRdist applied between CDR3 peptides within each V-J. Welch's t-statistics and random forest reduced around 550 V-J features to 10 to 15, which were used in a naive Bayes classifier (R e1071). TCRdb trimmed the raw reads at Q25, called clones with MiXCR and kept productive beta chains. Each CDR3 protein appears once, grouped with its most common genes and DNA. The V and J calls and clone size come from TCRdb's table, not from the authors' own analysis. The sample table holds 380,000 or so distinct CDR3 sequences, of which around 14% were seen once. Approximately 23% of the sample rests with the top ten.

This entry belongs to a study of T cells in Graves' hyperthyroidism and ophthalmopathy (dated by TCRdb to the late 2010s). With respect to the entire study: Peripheral blood was sampled at the time of initial diagnosis, prior to any treatment. To identify distinguishing TCR V-J signatures, a discovery cohort of about 100 patients was used, comprising 40 to 45 with Graves' ophthalmopathy and around 57 with stable Graves' hyperthyroidism. An independent validation cohort of around 19 hyperthyroidism patients and 17 patients who later progressed to ophthalmopathy tested prospective prediction of ophthalmopathy. The 100 or so discovery patients were divided at random into training and test sets in a 7:3 ratio. Thyroid tissue and blood T-cell repertoires from several Graves' hyperthyroidism patients were also compared in the study. Once sampling was done, hyperthyroidism patients were given methimazole at a starting dose of 30 mg daily, whereas ophthalmopathy patients were given high-dose intravenous methylprednisolone. According to the paper, TCR Vbeta CDR3 sequencing was carried out on 120 to 150 peripheral blood samples, which came from over 40 ophthalmopathy, about 75 hyperthyroidism and around 17 progressor patients. What the research found in general, with its limitations: Most expanded thyroid clonotypes (frequency above 0.001) were also detected in blood, suggesting blood repertoires may reflect thyroid immune responses. A model built on a 13 V-J signature distinguished ophthalmopathy from stable hyperthyroidism, reaching over 85% sensitivity and under 84% specificity in cross-validation and 80%/75% in testing. In validation, the model predicted progression to ophthalmopathy with 55% to 71% sensitivity and approximately 78% specificity, a median of approximately 6.7 months before onset. No statistical method was used to set the sample size in advance, and investigators knew the group allocation.

Stable Graves' hyperthyroidism was defined as no progression to ophthalmopathy during 18 months of follow-up. Hyperthyroidism patients were newly diagnosed, with disease duration under 2 months, and aged 18 to 65 years. Exclusion was applied to patients with uncontrolled infections, other autoimmune diseases, pregnancy or lactation. Diagnoses were established on the basis of clinical symptoms, serum thyroxine and TRAb, thyroid ultrasound, and orbital computed tomography. Ficoll-Paque density gradient centrifugation was used to isolate PBMCs from around 9.1 ml of fresh peripheral blood. Total RNA was extracted using Trizol reagent, and RNA quality was assessed on an Agilent 2100 Bioanalyzer.

Sequenced material: blood. The chain links TRBV20-1 with TRBJ2-5, with the D gene not clear enough to name. This TCR was recovered from a woman in her 30s with Graves' hyperthyroidism. The nucleotides read TGCAGTGCTCATAGGTCGGAGACCCAGTACTTC. Translated, this gives CSAHRSETQYF.